This T cell receptor (beta chain) stems from a study of control samples from healthy donors and cancer patients. CDR1 and CDR2 from the germline V gene are SGHRS and YFSETQ. The V and J ends lost 3 bases and 5 bases respectively, with 12 bases between them. This CDR3 has 15 amino acids. The assay was immunoSEQ multiplex PCR, and TCRdb's table has in-frame clones only and misses some. The sample yields 140,000 or so clones, under 90% seen once. The clonotype was recovered from a man aged 30 to 45 in good health. Sequenced sample: blood. J is TRBJ1-6 and V is TRBV5-1, with D possibly being TRBD1 (6 bases). CDR3 in amino acids: CASSSSRGNNSPLHF. CDR3 nucleotides: TGCGCCAGCAGCTCGAGCAGGGGAAATAATTCACCCCTCCACTTT.